These T cell receptor beta chains were read from a single sample in a study of blood T cell repertoires in COVID-19. Generated by immunoSEQ multiplex PCR, the TCRdb table keeps only in-frame clones and is missing some. Among about 250,000 clones listed, roughly 88% were seen once. The source material was peripheral blood. The receptors stem from a woman under 40 with COVID-19, enrolled during active disease. Both conserved end residues are part of each CDR3. The D gene is left open where the match is weak. Size tells how often a clone was seen (once, few, many) or the class of an expanded clone, and some rows leave it out.

D gene: TRBD1; J gene: TRBJ1-3; V gene: TRBV7-9; clone size: once; CDR3 protein: CASSWSGQGRSGNTIYF; CDR3 DNA: TGTGCCAGCAGTTGGAGTGGACAGGGGCGCTCTGGAAACACCATATATTTT
D gene: TRBD1; J gene: TRBJ2-3; V gene: TRBV5-4; clone size: -; CDR3 protein: CASSSNPGQGPDTQYF; CDR3 DNA: TGTGCCAGCAGCTCCAACCCGGGACAGGGTCCAGATACGCAGTATTTT
D gene: TRBD2; J gene: TRBJ2-3; V gene: TRBV30; clone size: -; CDR3 protein: CLMVGGITDTQYF; CDR3 DNA: TGTCTGATGGTGGGAGGGATTACAGATACGCAGTATTTT
D gene: -; J gene: TRBJ2-4; V gene: TRBV2; clone size: -; CDR3 protein: CAYVEAEAKNIQYF; CDR3 DNA: TGTGCCTACGTTGAGGCCGAAGCCAAAAACATTCAGTACTTC
D gene: TRBD2; J gene: TRBJ2-3; V gene: TRBV19; clone size: -; CDR3 protein: CASSHKGLATDTQYF; CDR3 DNA: TGTGCCAGTAGCCACAAAGGACTAGCCACAGATACGCAGTATTTT
D gene: TRBD1; J gene: TRBJ2-3; V gene: TRBV5-1; clone size: -; CDR3 protein: CASSPGTGGPLDTQYF; CDR3 DNA: TGCGCCAGCAGCCCCGGGACAGGGGGACCGCTGGATACGCAGTATTTT
D gene: TRBD2; J gene: TRBJ2-5; V gene: TRBV6-2/TRBV6-3; clone size: -; CDR3 protein: CASSVGGFETQYF; CDR3 DNA: TGTGCCAGCAGCGTGGGGGGGTTCGAGACCCAGTACTTC
D gene: TRBD2; J gene: TRBJ2-1; V gene: TRBV11-2; clone size: -; CDR3 protein: CASSPLGGRGPYNEQFF; CDR3 DNA: TGTGCCAGCAGCCCCCTTGGCGGGAGGGGTCCCTACAATGAGCAGTTCTTC
D gene: TRBD1; J gene: TRBJ1-2; V gene: TRBV10-3; clone size: -; CDR3 protein: CAIRATGDGGQQDYGYTF; CDR3 DNA: TGTGCCATCAGGGCTACAGGGGACGGAGGCCAGCAGGACTATGGCTACACCTTC
D gene: -; J gene: TRBJ1-2; V gene: TRBV19; clone size: -; CDR3 protein: CASRLQGTYGYTF; CDR3 DNA: TGTGCCAGTAGGTTACAGGGAACCTATGGCTACACCTTC
D gene: TRBD1; J gene: TRBJ2-1; V gene: TRBV28; clone size: -; CDR3 protein: CASSSTSRQGLWRNEQFF; CDR3 DNA: TGTGCCAGCAGTTCGACCTCTAGACAGGGGCTATGGAGAAATGAGCAGTTCTTC
D gene: -; J gene: TRBJ2-3; V gene: TRBV29-1; clone size: -; CDR3 protein: CSSRGGGGSTDTQYF; CDR3 DNA: TGCAGCTCCAGAGGTGGGGGCGGGTCGACAGATACGCAGTATTTT
D gene: TRBD2; J gene: TRBJ2-1; V gene: TRBV2; clone size: -; CDR3 protein: CVTGGPSINEQFF; CDR3 DNA: TGTGTGACGGGGGGGCCAAGCATCAATGAGCAGTTCTTC
D gene: TRBD2; J gene: TRBJ2-3; V gene: TRBV19; clone size: once; CDR3 protein: CASSIAGGRTDTQYF; CDR3 DNA: TGTGCCAGTAGTATTGCCGGGGGGAGGACAGATACGCAGTATTTT
D gene: -; J gene: TRBJ1-3; V gene: TRBV11-2; clone size: -; CDR3 protein: CATLRGSGNTIYF; CDR3 DNA: TGTGCCACCCTACGGGGTTCTGGAAACACCATATATTTT
D gene: -; J gene: TRBJ2-1; V gene: TRBV15; clone size: -; CDR3 protein: CATSINSLYNEQFF; CDR3 DNA: TGTGCCACCAGCATTAACAGCCTTTACAATGAGCAGTTCTTC
D gene: -; J gene: TRBJ2-7; V gene: TRBV28; clone size: -; CDR3 protein: CASTLRAYYEQYF; CDR3 DNA: TGTGCCAGCACCCTCAGGGCGTACTACGAGCAGTACTTC
D gene: -; J gene: TRBJ2-5; V gene: TRBV2; clone size: -; CDR3 protein: CASRNPGGPQETQYF; CDR3 DNA: TGTGCCAGCCGCAACCCCGGGGGACCCCAAGAGACCCAGTACTTC
D gene: -; J gene: TRBJ2-7; V gene: TRBV23-1; clone size: -; CDR3 protein: CASSLDGRVNFYEQYF; CDR3 DNA: TGCGCCAGCAGTCTGGACGGCAGGGTTAACTTCTACGAGCAGTACTTC
D gene: TRBD1; J gene: TRBJ1-2; V gene: TRBV3-1/TRBV3-2; clone size: -; CDR3 protein: CASSRPGQGARGYTF; CDR3 DNA: TGTGCCAGCAGCCGGCCGGGACAGGGGGCTAGAGGCTACACCTTC
D gene: -; J gene: TRBJ1-2; V gene: TRBV19; clone size: -; CDR3 protein: CASSALQGPTIYGYTF; CDR3 DNA: TGTGCCAGTAGTGCATTACAGGGCCCCACCATCTATGGCTACACCTTC
D gene: TRBD1; J gene: TRBJ1-3; V gene: TRBV11-2; clone size: -; CDR3 protein: CASSLEGGFGNTIYF; CDR3 DNA: TGTGCCAGCAGCTTAGAAGGGGGCTTCGGAAACACCATATATTTT
D gene: -; J gene: TRBJ2-3; V gene: TRBV5-1; clone size: -; CDR3 protein: CASSPGRVGTDTQYF; CDR3 DNA: TGCGCCAGCAGCCCTGGGCGGGTCGGCACAGATACGCAGTATTTT
D gene: TRBD1; J gene: TRBJ1-5; V gene: TRBV27; clone size: -; CDR3 protein: CASSVSGQYSNQPQHF; CDR3 DNA: TGTGCCAGCAGTGTTTCGGGACAGTATAGCAATCAGCCCCAGCATTTT
D gene: -; J gene: TRBJ2-5; V gene: TRBV28; clone size: -; CDR3 protein: CASSLKAEGQQETQYF; CDR3 DNA: TGTGCCAGCAGTCTCAAGGCCGAGGGACAACAAGAGACCCAGTACTTC
D gene: TRBD1; J gene: TRBJ2-3; V gene: TRBV5-6; clone size: once; CDR3 protein: CASGGQADTQYF; CDR3 DNA: TGTGCCAGCGGCGGACAGGCAGATACGCAGTATTTT
D gene: TRBD2; J gene: TRBJ2-7; V gene: TRBV27; clone size: few; CDR3 protein: CASSLSGTSSYEQYF; CDR3 DNA: TGTGCCAGCAGTTTAAGCGGGACCAGCTCCTACGAGCAGTACTTC
D gene: TRBD2; J gene: TRBJ2-3; V gene: TRBV4-2; clone size: -; CDR3 protein: CASSQDQGTSQFAQYF; CDR3 DNA: TGTGCCAGCAGCCAAGATCAGGGGACTAGCCAATTCGCGCAGTATTTT